This T cell receptor (beta chain) was sequenced for a study of T-cell reconstitution after alpha-beta-depleted transplantation in children. This clonotype has ten or more counts. This sample's TCRbeta library carried unique molecular identifier barcodes. MiXCR, applied by TCRdb to the PCR reads, yields one record per CDR3 protein. The data show about 640,000 distinct CDR3 sequences, 16% seen once. CDR3 length: 14 amino acids. Trimming took off 0 bases at V and 5 bases at J, with 8 bases between the two ends. The sequences come from PBMCs from the stem cell graft donor, collected from the stem cell graft. This TCR derives from a human donor who donated a stem cell graft to a child with acute myeloid leukemia. This chain connects TRBV12-3 or TRBV12-4 to TRBJ2-1; maybe TRBD1 (6 bases). CDR3: CASSLARQDNEQFF. The CDR3 DNA is TGTGCCAGCAGTTTAGCGCGACAGGACAATGAGCAGTTCTTC.